This is a list of T cell receptor beta chains from one sample in a study of blood T cell repertoires in COVID-19. The assay was immunoSEQ multiplex PCR, and TCRdb's table has in-frame clones only and misses some. The sample lists 200,000 or so clones, just over 85% occurring once. The sequenced material came from PBMCs or T cells enriched from blood (not recorded which). The receptors come from a middle-aged woman with acute COVID-19. The conserved cysteine and the conserved F or W are not part of the CDR3 here. The order of the fields is V gene, D gene, CDR3 length, J gene, CDR3 protein. D genes are given only for firm matches.

V gene: TRBV9
D gene: TRBD1
CDR3 length: 14
J gene: TRBJ1-3
CDR3 protein: ASSPGQLSSGNTIY

V gene: TRBV6-1
D gene: .
CDR3 length: 11
J gene: TRBJ1-4
CDR3 protein: ASSLTDLEKLF

V gene: TRBV5-1
D gene: .
CDR3 length: 14
J gene: TRBJ2-2
CDR3 protein: ASSLNLRANTGELF

V gene: TRBV27
D gene: .
CDR3 length: 12
J gene: TRBJ1-2
CDR3 protein: ASSLSTNNYGYT

V gene: TRBV29-1
D gene: .
CDR3 length: 13
J gene: TRBJ1-2
CDR3 protein: SVESWVGAVYGYT

V gene: TRBV5-6
D gene: .
CDR3 length: 17
J gene: TRBJ2-4
CDR3 protein: ASSLVVLGVGSPKNIQY

V gene: TRBV18
D gene: .
CDR3 length: 12
J gene: TRBJ2-7
CDR3 protein: ASSPFPTLAEQY

V gene: TRBV29-1
D gene: TRBD2
CDR3 length: 12
J gene: TRBJ2-1
CDR3 protein: SGTLAGIYNEQF

V gene: TRBV7-2
D gene: TRBD1
CDR3 length: 13
J gene: TRBJ2-7
CDR3 protein: ASSPTRQGAYEQY

V gene: TRBV3-1/TRBV3-2
D gene: .
CDR3 length: 13
J gene: TRBJ2-1
CDR3 protein: ASSQGRGSYNEQF

V gene: TRBV15
D gene: TRBD1
CDR3 length: 16
J gene: TRBJ1-2
CDR3 protein: ATSRDPRGLVRDYGYT

V gene: TRBV6-5
D gene: .
CDR3 length: 13
J gene: TRBJ1-1
CDR3 protein: ASSYSGRLNTEAF

V gene: TRBV12-5
D gene: TRBD1
CDR3 length: 15
J gene: TRBJ1-2
CDR3 protein: ASGLETGQGAAGGYT

V gene: TRBV19
D gene: .
CDR3 length: 11
J gene: TRBJ1-5
CDR3 protein: ASSRISNQPQH

V gene: TRBV7-2
D gene: .
CDR3 length: 13
J gene: TRBJ2-7
CDR3 protein: ASSPFVGSSYEQY

V gene: TRBV7-9
D gene: .
CDR3 length: 14
J gene: TRBJ2-2
CDR3 protein: ASSRTRGPNTGELF